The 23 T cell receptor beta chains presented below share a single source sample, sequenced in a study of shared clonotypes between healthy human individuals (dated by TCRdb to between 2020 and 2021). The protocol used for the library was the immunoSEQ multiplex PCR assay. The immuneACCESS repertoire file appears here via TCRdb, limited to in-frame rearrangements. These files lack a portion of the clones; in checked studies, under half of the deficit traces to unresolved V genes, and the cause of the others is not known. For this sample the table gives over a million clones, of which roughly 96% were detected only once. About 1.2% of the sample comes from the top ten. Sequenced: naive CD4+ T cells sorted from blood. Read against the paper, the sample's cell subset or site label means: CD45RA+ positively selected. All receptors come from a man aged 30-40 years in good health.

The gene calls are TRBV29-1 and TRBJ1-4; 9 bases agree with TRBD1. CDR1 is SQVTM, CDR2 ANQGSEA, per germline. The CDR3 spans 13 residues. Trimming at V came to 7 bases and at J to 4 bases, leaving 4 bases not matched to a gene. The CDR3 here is CSASTGGNEKLFF. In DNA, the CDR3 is TGCAGCGCTTCGACAGGGGGTAATGAAAAACTGTTTTTT.

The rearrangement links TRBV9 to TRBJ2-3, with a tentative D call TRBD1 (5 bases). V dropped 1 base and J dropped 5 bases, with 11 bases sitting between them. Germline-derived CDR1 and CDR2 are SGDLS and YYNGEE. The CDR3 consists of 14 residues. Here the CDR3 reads CASSVSSTGDTQYF. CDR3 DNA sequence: TGTGCCAGCAGCGTATCCTCCACAGGAGATACGCAGTATTTT. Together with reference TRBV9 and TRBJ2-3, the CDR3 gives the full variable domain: DSGVTQTPKHLITATGQRVTLRCSPRSGDLSVYWYQQSLDQGLQFLIQYYNGEERAKGNILERFSAQQFPDLHSELNLSSLELGDSALYFCASSVSSTGDTQYFGPGTRLTVL.

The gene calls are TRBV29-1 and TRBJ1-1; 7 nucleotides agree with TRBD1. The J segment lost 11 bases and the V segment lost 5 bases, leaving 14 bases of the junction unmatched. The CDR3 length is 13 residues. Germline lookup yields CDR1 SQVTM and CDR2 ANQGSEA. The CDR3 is CSVPQTPDREAFF. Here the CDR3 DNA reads TGCAGCGTTCCCCAGACCCCTGACAGGGAGGCTTTCTTT.

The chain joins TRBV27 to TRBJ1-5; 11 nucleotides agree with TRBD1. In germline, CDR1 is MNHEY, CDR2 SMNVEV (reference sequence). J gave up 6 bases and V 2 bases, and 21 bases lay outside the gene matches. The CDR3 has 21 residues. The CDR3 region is CASSLSPPKGQGDRRGQPQHF. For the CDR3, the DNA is TGTGCCAGCAGTTTAAGCCCCCCAAAGGGACAGGGGGACCGGCGGGGTCAGCCCCAGCATTTT.

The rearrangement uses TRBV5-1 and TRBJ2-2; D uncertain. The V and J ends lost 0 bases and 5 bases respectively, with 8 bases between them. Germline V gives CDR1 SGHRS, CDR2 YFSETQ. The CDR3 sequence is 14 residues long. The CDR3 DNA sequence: TGCGCCAGCAGCTTGGGCGACACGACCGGGGAGCTGTTTTTT. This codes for CASSLGDTTGELFF.

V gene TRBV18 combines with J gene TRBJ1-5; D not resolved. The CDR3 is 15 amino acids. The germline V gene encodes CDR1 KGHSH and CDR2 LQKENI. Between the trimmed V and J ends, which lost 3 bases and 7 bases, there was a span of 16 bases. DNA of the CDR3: TGTGCCAGCTCACCGCAGTCGGGCCAAGGGCAGCCCCAGCATTTT. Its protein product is CASSPQSGQGQPQHF.

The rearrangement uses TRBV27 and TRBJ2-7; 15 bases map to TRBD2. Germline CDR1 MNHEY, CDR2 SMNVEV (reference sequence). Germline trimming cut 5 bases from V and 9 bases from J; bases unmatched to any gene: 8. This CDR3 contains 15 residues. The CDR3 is CASSRTSGRALRQYF. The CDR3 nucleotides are TGTGCCAGCAGTAGGACTAGCGGGAGGGCTCTCAGGCAGTACTTC.

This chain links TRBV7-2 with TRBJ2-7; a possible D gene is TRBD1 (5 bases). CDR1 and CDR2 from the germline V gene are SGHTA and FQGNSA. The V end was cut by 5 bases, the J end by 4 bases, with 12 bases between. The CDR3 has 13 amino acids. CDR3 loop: CASSRWGVYEQYF. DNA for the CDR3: TGTGCCAGCAGCCGCTGGGGCGTGTACGAGCAGTACTTC.

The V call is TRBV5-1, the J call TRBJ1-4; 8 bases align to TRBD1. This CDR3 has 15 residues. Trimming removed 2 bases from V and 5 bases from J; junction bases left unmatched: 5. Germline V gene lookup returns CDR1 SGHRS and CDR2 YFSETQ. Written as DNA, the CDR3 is TGCGCCAGCAGCTTATCCCGGACAGGGAATGAAAAACTGTTTTTT. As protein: CASSLSRTGNEKLFF.

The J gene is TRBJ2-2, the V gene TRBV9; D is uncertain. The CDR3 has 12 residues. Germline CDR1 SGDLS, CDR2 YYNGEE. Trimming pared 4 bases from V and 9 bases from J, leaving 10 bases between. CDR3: CASSRELRELFF. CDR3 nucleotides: TGTGCCAGCAGCCGAGAATTACGGGAGCTGTTTTTT.

CDR3 DNA: TGTGCCAGCAGACTCACAGGGGGCAGGGAGACCCAGTACTTC. Its translation: CASRLTGGRETQYF. J is TRBJ2-5 and V is TRBV7-2; 9 nucleotides match TRBD1. From germline, CDR1 is SGHTA and CDR2 FQGNSA. CDR3 size: 14 residues. Trimming took 6 bases from V and 5 from J; bases not matched to a gene: 7.

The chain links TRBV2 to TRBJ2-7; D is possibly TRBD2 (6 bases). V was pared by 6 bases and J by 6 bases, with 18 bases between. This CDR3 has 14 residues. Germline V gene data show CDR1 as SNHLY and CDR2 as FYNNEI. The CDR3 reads CASSRERTAGEQYF. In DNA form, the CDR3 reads TGTGCCAGCAGCCGGGAGAGAACAGCGGGCGAGCAGTACTTC.

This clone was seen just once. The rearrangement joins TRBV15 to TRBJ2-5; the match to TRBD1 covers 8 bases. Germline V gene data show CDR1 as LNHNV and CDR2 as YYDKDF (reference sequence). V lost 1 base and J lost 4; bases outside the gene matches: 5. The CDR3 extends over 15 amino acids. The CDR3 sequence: CATSRAPGGGETQYF. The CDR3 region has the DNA TGTGCCACCAGCAGAGCTCCAGGGGGCGGAGAGACCCAGTACTTC.

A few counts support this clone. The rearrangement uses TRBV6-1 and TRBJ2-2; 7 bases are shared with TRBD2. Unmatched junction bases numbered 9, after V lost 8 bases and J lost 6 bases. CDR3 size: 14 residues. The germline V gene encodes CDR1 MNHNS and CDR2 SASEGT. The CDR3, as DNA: TGTGCCAGCTTTTCGGGACTACTTTCCGGGGAGCTGTTTTTT. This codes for CASFSGLLSGELFF.

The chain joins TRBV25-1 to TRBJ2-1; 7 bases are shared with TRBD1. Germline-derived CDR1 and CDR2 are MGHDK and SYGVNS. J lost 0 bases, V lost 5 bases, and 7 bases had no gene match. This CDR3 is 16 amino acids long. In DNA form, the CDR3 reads TGTGCCAGCAGTTCCGGGACAGAGAGCTCCTACAATGAGCAGTTCTTC. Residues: CASSSGTESSYNEQFF.

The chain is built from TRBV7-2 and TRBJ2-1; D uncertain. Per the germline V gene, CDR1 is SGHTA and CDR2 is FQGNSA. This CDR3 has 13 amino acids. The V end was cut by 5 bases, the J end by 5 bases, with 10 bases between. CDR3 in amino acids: CASSVGPNNEQFF. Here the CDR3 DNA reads TGTGCCAGCAGCGTCGGACCAAACAATGAGCAGTTCTTC.

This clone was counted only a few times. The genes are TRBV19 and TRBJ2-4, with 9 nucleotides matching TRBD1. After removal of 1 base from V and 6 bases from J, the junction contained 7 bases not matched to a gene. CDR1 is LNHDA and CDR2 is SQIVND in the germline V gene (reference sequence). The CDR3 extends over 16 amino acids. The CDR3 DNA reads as TGTGCCAGTAGTATAGTGGGGACAGGGAGGATAAACATTCAGTACTTC. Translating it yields CASSIVGTGRINIQYF.

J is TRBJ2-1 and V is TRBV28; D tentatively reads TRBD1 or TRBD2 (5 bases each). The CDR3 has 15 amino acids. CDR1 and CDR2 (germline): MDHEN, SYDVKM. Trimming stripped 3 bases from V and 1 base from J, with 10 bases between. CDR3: CASSLSWGSYNEQFF. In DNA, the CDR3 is TGTGCCAGCAGTTTGTCCTGGGGGTCCTACAATGAGCAGTTCTTC. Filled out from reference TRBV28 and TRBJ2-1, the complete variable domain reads DVKVTQSSRYLVKRTGEKVFLECVQDMDHENMFWYRQDPGLGLRLIYFSYDVKMKEKGDIPEGYSVSREKKERFSLILESASTNQTSMYLCASSLSWGSYNEQFFGPGTRLTVL.

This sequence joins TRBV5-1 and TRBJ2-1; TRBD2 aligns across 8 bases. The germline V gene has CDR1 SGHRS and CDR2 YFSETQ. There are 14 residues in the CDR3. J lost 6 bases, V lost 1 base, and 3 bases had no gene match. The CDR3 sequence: CASSLPGGPNEQFF. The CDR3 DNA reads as TGCGCCAGCAGCTTGCCGGGAGGGCCCAATGAGCAGTTCTTC.

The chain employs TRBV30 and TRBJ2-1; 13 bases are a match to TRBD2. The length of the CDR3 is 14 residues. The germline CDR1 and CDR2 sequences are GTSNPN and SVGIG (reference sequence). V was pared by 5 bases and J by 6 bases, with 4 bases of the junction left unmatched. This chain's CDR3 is CAWGRLAGGNEQFF. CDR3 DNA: TGTGCCTGGGGCCGACTAGCGGGAGGCAATGAGCAGTTCTTC.

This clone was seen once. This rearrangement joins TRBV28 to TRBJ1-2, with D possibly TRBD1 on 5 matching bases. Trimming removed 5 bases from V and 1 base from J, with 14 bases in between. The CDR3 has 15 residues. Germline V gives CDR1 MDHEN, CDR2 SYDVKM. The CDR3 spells CASSPGTLFNYGYTF. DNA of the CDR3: TGTGCCAGCAGTCCCGGGACCCTTTTTAACTATGGCTACACCTTC.

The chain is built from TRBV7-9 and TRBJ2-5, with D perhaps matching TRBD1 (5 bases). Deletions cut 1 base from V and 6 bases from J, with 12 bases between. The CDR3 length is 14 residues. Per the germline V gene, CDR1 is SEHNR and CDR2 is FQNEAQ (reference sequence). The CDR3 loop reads CASSLDRQGKTQYF. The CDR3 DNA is TGTGCCAGCAGCTTAGACCGGCAGGGAAAGACCCAGTACTTC.

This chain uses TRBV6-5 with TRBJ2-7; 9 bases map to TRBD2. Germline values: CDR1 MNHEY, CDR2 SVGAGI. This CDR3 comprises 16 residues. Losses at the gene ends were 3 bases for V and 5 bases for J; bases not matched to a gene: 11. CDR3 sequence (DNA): TGTGCCAGCAGTTATGGGGCGGGAGGGTCGCTAAACGAGCAGTACTTC. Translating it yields CASSYGAGGSLNEQYF.